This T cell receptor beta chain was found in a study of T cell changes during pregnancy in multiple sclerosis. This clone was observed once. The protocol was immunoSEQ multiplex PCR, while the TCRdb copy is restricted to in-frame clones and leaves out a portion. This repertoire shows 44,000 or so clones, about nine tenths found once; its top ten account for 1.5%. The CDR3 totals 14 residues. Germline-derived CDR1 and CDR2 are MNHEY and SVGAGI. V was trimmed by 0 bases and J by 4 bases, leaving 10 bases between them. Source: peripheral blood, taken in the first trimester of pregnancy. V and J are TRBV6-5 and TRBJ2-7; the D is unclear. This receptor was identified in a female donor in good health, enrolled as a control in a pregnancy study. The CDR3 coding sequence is TGTGCCAGCAGTTACTCGAAGAGGTCTTACGAGCAGTACTTC. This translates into CASSYSKRSYEQYF.